The 20 T cell receptor beta chains in this list originate from one sample, sequenced in a study of blood T cell repertoires in COVID-19 (dated by TCRdb to the early 2020s). Library construction relied on the immunoSEQ multiplex PCR assay. Entries here come from immuneACCESS through TCRdb and include only in-frame sequences with V and J called. Some clones fail to appear in such tables; in the studies checked, an unresolved V gene covers under half of the shortfall, and the cause of the remainder is unknown. The sample contains approximately 490,000 clones, more than 85% of them found a single time. The ten biggest clones cover around 7.9% of the sample. Sequencing was done on a sample of PBMCs or T cells enriched from blood (not recorded which). These receptors all stem from a woman aged 55-69 years who had recovered from COVID-19.

The chain links TRBV10-2 to TRBJ2-7; unclear D gene. Per germline, CDR1 WSHSY and CDR2 SAAADI. V lost 2 bases and J lost 2, with 7 bases in between. CDR3 size: 13 residues. In DNA, the CDR3 is TGCGCCAGCAGTGAGGAGATCCCCTACGAGCAGTACGTC. Its translation: CASSEEIPYEQYV.

V and J are TRBV11-2 and TRBJ1-3, with 7 bases fitting TRBD1. The CDR3 consists of 14 residues. Trimming removed 5 bases from V and 4 bases from J; junction bases left unmatched: 5. Looked up from germline, CDR1 is SGHAT and CDR2 is FQNNGV. Written as DNA, the CDR3 is TGTGCCAGCAGCCCGCGGACAGGCGGAAACACCATATATTTT. Amino acid sequence: CASSPRTGGNTIYF.

This chain links TRBV5-4 with TRBJ1-1; weak D call: TRBD1 (5 bases). The CDR3 runs to 15 residues. V gave up 0 bases and J gave up 5 bases, with 14 bases separating them. Per the germline V gene, CDR1 is SGHNT and CDR2 is YYREEE (reference sequence). CDR3 sequence reads: CASSLGGGKVTEAFF. The CDR3 nucleotides are TGTGCCAGCAGCTTGGGTGGGGGGAAGGTGACTGAAGCTTTCTTT.

The chain carries TRBV11-2 and TRBJ2-3, with 8 bases lining up with TRBD1. The J segment lost 4 bases and the V segment lost 4 bases, leaving 13 bases of the junction unmatched. This CDR3 contains 17 residues. CDR1 and CDR2 from the germline V gene are SGHAT and FQNNGV. In DNA, the CDR3 is TGTGCCAGCAGCTATACATTAAAGGACAGGGAGCCAGATACGCAGTATTTT. Protein product: CASSYTLKDREPDTQYF. The full variable domain, completed using reference TRBV11-2 and TRBJ2-3, is EAGVAQSPRYKIIEKRQSVAFWCNPISGHATLYWYQQILGQGPKLLIQFQNNGVVDDSQLPKDRFSAERLKGVDSTLKIQPAKLEDSAVYLCASSYTLKDREPDTQYFGPGTRLTVL.

This chain uses TRBV12-5 with TRBJ1-1, with TRBD1 identical over 10 bases. The length of the CDR3 is 17 residues. Germline V gene lookup returns CDR1 LGHNT and CDR2 FRNRAP. Trimming took 2 bases from V and 4 from J; bases not matched to a gene: 10. In DNA form, the CDR3 reads TGTGCTAGTGGTTTGCCAACCCTGGACAGGGGGAGCACTGAAGCTTTCTTT. Encoded protein: CASGLPTLDRGSTEAFF. Supplemented by reference TRBV12-5 and TRBJ1-1, the full variable domain reads DARVTQTPRHKVTEMGQEVTMRCQPILGHNTVFWYRQTMMQGLELLAYFRNRAPLDDSGMPKDRFSAEMPDATLATLKIQPSEPRDSAVYFCASGLPTLDRGSTEAFFGQGTRLTVV.

This clone has only a few counts. The CDR3 nucleotides read TGTGCCAGTACTCTGGGACAGGGGGCGGATTCACCCCTCCACTTT. Protein product: CASTLGQGADSPLHF. The chain links TRBV19 to TRBJ1-6; 12 bases match TRBD1. The length of the CDR3 is 15 residues. V trimming: 7 bases; J trimming: 8 bases; junction bases outside the gene matches: 6. The germline CDR1 and CDR2 sequences are LNHDA and SQIVND (reference sequence).

The gene calls are TRBV9 and TRBJ2-1; 15 positions match TRBD2. V lost 6 bases and J lost 7; bases outside the gene matches: 5. Germline V gives CDR1 SGDLS, CDR2 YYNGEE. This CDR3 has 15 residues. The chain's CDR3 is CASTRTSGGVNEQFF. The DNA of the CDR3 is TGTGCCAGCACCAGGACTAGCGGGGGGGTTAATGAGCAGTTCTTC.

In the case of this clone: In the same sample, other DNA sequences code for this CDR3. This chain joins TRBV5-4 and TRBJ1-3; tentatively, D is TRBD1 (6 bases). CDR1 SGHNT and CDR2 YYREEE come from the germline V gene (reference sequence). Trimming took 0 bases from V and 0 from J, leaving 7 bases between them. The CDR3 consists of 15 residues. The CDR3 reads CASSLGGHSGNTIYF. In DNA form, the CDR3 reads TGTGCCAGCAGCTTGGGGGGGCACTCTGGAAACACCATATATTTT.

The V gene is TRBV11-2, the J gene TRBJ2-5; 8 bases align to TRBD1. Germline CDR1 is SGHAT and CDR2 is FQNNGV. CDR3 size: 16 residues. V was clipped by 3 bases and J by 0 bases; unmatched bases: 6. Here the CDR3 reads CASSFTGTGHQETQYF. CDR3 nucleotides: TGTGCCAGCAGCTTCACCGGGACAGGACACCAAGAGACCCAGTACTTC.

This clone has only one observation. The chain carries TRBV2 and TRBJ2-2, with D possibly matching TRBD2 (5 bases). Germline lookup yields CDR1 SNHLY and CDR2 FYNNEI. The CDR3 is 13 residues long. With 1 base removed from V and 9 bases from J, the gap between germline ends came to 9 bases. CDR3 nucleotide sequence: TGTGCCAGCAGTGAAGGGGCGGGCCGGGAGCTGTTTTTT. As protein: CASSEGAGRELFF.

The rearrangement links TRBV15 to TRBJ1-3; D ambiguous. There are 17 residues in the CDR3. In germline, CDR1 is LNHNV, CDR2 YYDKDF (reference sequence). V was shortened by 3 bases and J by 2 bases, with 17 bases between the two germline ends. CDR3 sequence: CATSSDEGAPAGNTIYF. Written as DNA, the CDR3 is TGTGCCACCAGCAGCGACGAGGGTGCTCCAGCTGGAAACACCATATATTTT.

CDR3 in amino acids: CASSRLLVGGEKDTQYF. In DNA form, the CDR3 reads TGCGCCAGCAGCCGGCTTCTTGTGGGCGGGGAGAAGGATACGCAGTATTTT. The chain uses TRBV5-1 and TRBJ2-3; tentative D call: TRBD2 (6 bases). Trimming removed 4 bases from V and 6 bases from J, with 24 bases in between. CDR1 is SGHRS, CDR2 YFSETQ, per germline. The CDR3 has 17 amino acids.

The J gene is TRBJ1-5, the V gene TRBV15, with a weak D call TRBD1 (6 bases). Germline CDR1 is LNHNV and CDR2 is YYDKDF (reference sequence). The CDR3 is 17 residues long. The germline V and J ends were trimmed by 0 bases and 7 bases, with 19 bases remaining between them. CDR3: CATSRDLVGGLGQPQHF. The CDR3 DNA is TGTGCCACCAGCAGAGATTTGGTGGGGGGGCTGGGACAGCCCCAGCATTTT.

The chain employs TRBV2 and TRBJ2-3; D possibly corresponds to TRBD2 (7 bases). The germline V and J ends were trimmed by 4 bases and 4 bases, with 15 bases remaining between them. The CDR3 contains 15 residues. CDR1 and CDR2 from the germline V gene are SNHLY and FYNNEI. The CDR3 DNA reads as TGTGCCAGCAGTGTAGGGGGGGCGAGGCCAGATACGCAGTATTTT. Translated: CASSVGGARPDTQYF.

This clone was counted a single time. The chain links TRBV7-6 to TRBJ1-2; 8 nucleotides line up with TRBD1. This CDR3 is 15 amino acids long. Germline loops: CDR1 SGHVS, CDR2 FNYEAQ. V lost 6 bases and J lost 2; bases outside the gene matches: 8. DNA of the CDR3: TGTGCCAGCAGTCCCACCGCAGGGGGCAACTATGGCTACACCTTC. It encodes CASSPTAGGNYGYTF.

The gene calls are TRBV3-1 (or the pseudogene TRBV3-2) and TRBJ1-4; D may be TRBD1 (6 bases). Germline V gene sequence: CDR1 LGHDT, CDR2 YNNKEL (reference sequence). This CDR3 region has 13 residues. The ends were cut back, 3 bases at V and 6 bases at J, with 8 bases in the middle. This CDR3 reads CASSQGGHEKLFF. CDR3 DNA: TGTGCCAGCAGCCAGGGGGGGCATGAAAAACTGTTTTTT.

The chain joins TRBV6-4 to TRBJ2-1; a possible D gene is TRBD2 (6 bases). Trimming shortened V by 6 bases and J by 5 bases, and 17 bases separated the two germline ends. Germline values: CDR1 MRHNA, CDR2 SNTAGT. The CDR3 has 15 residues. Written as DNA, the CDR3 is TGTGCCAGCAGCGCGAGTCAGCGGGCTAACAATGAGCAGTTCTTC. It is translated as CASSASQRANNEQFF.

This clone was seen once. This chain joins TRBV5-1 and TRBJ1-4; D call uncertain. Trimming took 4 bases from V and 8 from J, leaving 12 bases between them. This CDR3 comprises 13 residues. CDR1 is SGHRS, CDR2 YFSETQ, per germline. For the CDR3, the DNA is TGCGCCAGCAGCGCTGCTACTAGAGAAAAACTGTTTTTT. The encoded protein is CASSAATREKLFF.

Worth noting for this clone: Within the sample, other DNA sequences also encode this same CDR3. CDR3 sequence reads: CAWTGAGNTIYF. The CDR3 region has the DNA TGTGCCTGGACAGGGGCTGGAAACACCATATATTTT. V is TRBV30 and J is TRBJ1-3; weak D call: TRBD1 (6 bases). Germline values: CDR1 GTSNPN, CDR2 SVGIG (reference sequence). This CDR3 region has 12 residues. Between the trimmed V and J ends, which lost 4 bases and 2 bases, there was a span of 6 bases. Using reference TRBV30 and TRBJ1-3 for the parts outside the CDR3, the full variable domain is SQTIHQWPATLVQPVGSPLSLECTVEGTSNPNLYWYRQAAGRGLQLLFYSVGIGQISSEVPQNLSASRPQDRQFILSSKKLLLSDSGFYLCAWTGAGNTIYFGEGSWLTVV.

This clone has a handful of counts. The genes are TRBV30 and TRBJ1-2, with D possibly matching TRBD1 (6 bases). In germline, CDR1 is GTSNPN, CDR2 SVGIG (reference sequence). There are 14 residues in the CDR3. With 2 bases removed from V and 3 bases from J, the gap between germline ends came to 13 bases. The CDR3 sequence is CAWSPAGEDYGYTF. The DNA of the CDR3 is TGTGCCTGGAGTCCGGCAGGGGAAGACTATGGCTACACCTTC.